A selection of T cell receptor beta chains follows, all from one sample in a study of beta chain features in type 1 diabetes. Sequencing was performed with immunoSEQ multiplex PCR; in TCRdb, only in-frame clones are kept and a portion is missing. The table lists some 170,000 clones, roughly 59% of them singletons, with nearly 0.09% in the top ten. Sequenced sample: naive CD4+ T cells from blood. All receptors derive from a man younger than 40 with type 1 diabetes. The CDR3 runs from the conserved cysteine through the conserved F or W. A D gene is named only where the DNA matches it firmly. Where a row states a size, it is once, few, many or the class of an expanded clone; other rows omit it.

>TRBV11-2|TRBD1|TRBJ2-3|-
TGTGCCAGCAGCTTGGGACAGGGCCCTACAGATACGCAGTATTTT
CASSLGQGPTDTQYF
>TRBV30|-|TRBJ1-4|few
TGTGCCTGGTCCGGGACTTCCGAAAAACTGTTTTTT
CAWSGTSEKLFF
>TRBV28|TRBD1|TRBJ2-7|-
TGTGCCAGCAGTTCCGGGACAGCAACCTACGAGCAGTACTTC
CASSSGTATYEQYF
>TRBV2|TRBD1|TRBJ2-5|-
TGTGCCAGCGGACAGGCTGTGGAGACCCAGTACTTC
CASGQAVETQYF
>TRBV7-2|TRBD1|TRBJ2-7|few
TGTGCCAGCAGCTTATCAGGACAGGGTACCCACGAGCAGTACTTC
CASSLSGQGTHEQYF
>TRBV2|-|TRBJ1-3|-
TGTGCCAGCAGCAAAGACCGGGGCCTCTCTGGAAACACCATATATTTT
CASSKDRGLSGNTIYF
>TRBV4-3|TRBD2|TRBJ2-5|-
TGCGCCAGCAGCCAAGATCTGAGTAGCGGGGGGGCTTGGGAGACCCAGTACTTC
CASSQDLSSGGAWETQYF
>TRBV29-1|TRBD1|TRBJ2-3|-
TGCAGCGTCGTGGGACAGATCCGCACAGATACGCAGTATTTT
CSVVGQIRTDTQYF
>TRBV25-1|TRBD1|TRBJ2-7|-
TGTGCCAGCAGTGGAACCGGGACAGGGGAGTACGAGCAGTACTTC
CASSGTGTGEYEQYF
>TRBV4-3|-|TRBJ2-7|-
TGCGCCAGCAGCCAGAGCAGGCTCCCGGCATACGAGCAGTACTTC
CASSQSRLPAYEQYF
>TRBV25-1|-|TRBJ1-4|-
TGTGCCAGCAGTTACAGGGTGGCAACTAATGAAAAACTGTTTTTT
CASSYRVATNEKLFF
>TRBV29-1|-|TRBJ2-5|-
TGCAGCGTTGCAGTGGAGACCCAGTACTTC
CSVAVETQYF
>TRBV29-1|-|TRBJ2-3|few
TGCAGCGGCGGACGCACGACAGATACGCAGTATTTT
CSGGRTTDTQYF
>TRBV28|TRBD1|TRBJ2-1|few
TGTGCCAGCTCCTTGGACAGGGTTAGGAATGAGCAGTTCTTC
CASSLDRVRNEQFF
>TRBV5-1|-|TRBJ2-6|-
TGCGCCAGCAGCTTGGAGGCTCTCTCTGGGGCCAACGTCCTGACTTTC
CASSLEALSGANVLTF
>TRBV4-3|-|TRBJ2-3|few
TGCGCCAGCAGAGAAACAGGGTCCGGTGGAGATACGCAGTATTTT
CASRETGSGGDTQYF
>TRBV7-9|-|TRBJ2-5|-
TGTGCCAGCAGCTTGAACGCCCAAGAGACCCAGTACTTC
CASSLNAQETQYF
>TRBV29-1|-|TRBJ2-7|-
TGCAGCGTTTCCAGGGTGGGTTCCTACGAGCAGTACTTC
CSVSRVGSYEQYF
>TRBV9|-|TRBJ2-5|-
TGTGCCAGCAGCGTACAGGCTTACCAAGAGACCCAGTACTTC
CASSVQAYQETQYF
>TRBV4-2|-|TRBJ2-1|-
TGTGCCAGCAGCCAAGATTCCCGTAGCGGAAGCTCCTACAATGAGCAGTTCTTC
CASSQDSRSGSSYNEQFF
>TRBV10-3|-|TRBJ2-1|-
TGTGCCATCAGTCGGGGCCAATCGGGGCAGTTCTTC
CAISRGQSGQFF
>TRBV15|-|TRBJ2-5|-
TGTGCCACCAGCAGAGATGGTAGGAAAGAGACCCAGTACTTC
CATSRDGRKETQYF
>TRBV4-3|TRBD2|TRBJ2-1|-
TGCGCCAGCAGCCAGCACAAAGGTTCGACTAGCGGGGGGATCTACAATGAGCAGTTCTTC
CASSQHKGSTSGGIYNEQFF
>TRBV30|-|TRBJ1-1|-
TGTGCCTGGAGTGTCGTTCGAGGGGCTGAAGCTTTCTTT
CAWSVVRGAEAFF
>TRBV30|-|TRBJ2-5|-
TGTGCCTGGAGCCCACTAACGGAGACCCAGTACTTC
CAWSPLTETQYF
>TRBV30|-|TRBJ1-3|-
TGTGCCTGGACCCGACAGGTATATGGAAACACCATATATTTT
CAWTRQVYGNTIYF
>TRBV13|TRBD1|TRBJ1-2|once
TGTGCCAGCAGCTCCGGACAGGGGATTAACTATGGCTACACCTTC
CASSSGQGINYGYTF
>TRBV29-1|-|TRBJ2-3|-
TGCAGCGTTGCGACAGGTCTGAGCACAGATACGCAGTATTTT
CSVATGLSTDTQYF
>TRBV4-3|TRBD1|TRBJ2-1|once
TGCGCCAGCAGCCAGGGACAGGGGAGGGGCGCAGCGTCCTACAATGAGCAGTTCTTC
CASSQGQGRGAASYNEQFF
>TRBV4-3|TRBD1|TRBJ1-6|-
TGCGCCAGCAGCCAAGATTGGACAGGGTTGAATTCACCCCTCCACTTT
CASSQDWTGLNSPLHF
>TRBV9|TRBD1|TRBJ2-1|-
TGTGCCAGCAGCGTTCAGGGGGCCTTAATTTCCAATGAGCAGTTCTTC
CASSVQGALISNEQFF
>TRBV6-5|-|TRBJ2-7|-
TGTGCCAGCAGCCCGGTTGGGGGCCGTGACGAGCAGTACTTC
CASSPVGGRDEQYF